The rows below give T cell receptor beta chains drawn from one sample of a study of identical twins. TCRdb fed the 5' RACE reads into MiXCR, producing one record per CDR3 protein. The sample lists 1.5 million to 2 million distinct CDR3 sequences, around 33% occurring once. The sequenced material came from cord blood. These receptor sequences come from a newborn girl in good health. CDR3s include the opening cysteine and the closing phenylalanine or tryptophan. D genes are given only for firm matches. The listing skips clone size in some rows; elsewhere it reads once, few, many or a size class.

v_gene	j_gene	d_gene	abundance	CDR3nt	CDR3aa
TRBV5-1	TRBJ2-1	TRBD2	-	TGCGCCAGCAGCTTGGGCGAGACTAGCGGGGTATTCAATGAGCAGTTCTTC	CASSLGETSGVFNEQFF
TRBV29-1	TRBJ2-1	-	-	TGCAGCGTTGAAGAGGTAGCGACTTATAATGGGTTCTTC	CSVEEVATYNGFF
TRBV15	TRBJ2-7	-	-	TGTGCCACCAGCAGAGATCCCAGAAGCTCCTACGAGCAGTACTTC	CATSRDPRSSYEQYF
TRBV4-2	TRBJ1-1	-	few	TGTGCCAGCAGCCCTAAAGGCCTAGGTACTGAAGCTTTCTTT	CASSPKGLGTEAFF
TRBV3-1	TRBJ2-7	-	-	TGTGCCAGCAGCCAAGAGGGGAAGACTACATCCGAGCAGTACTTC	CASSQEGKTTSEQYF
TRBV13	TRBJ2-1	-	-	TGTGCCAGCAGCTTAAGCGGACTCTCCTACAATGAGCGGTTCTTC	CASSLSGLSYNERFF
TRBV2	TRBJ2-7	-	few	TGTGCCAGCAGTAAAGGGGGACGGCAGGGCTTCTCCTACGAGCAGTACTTC	CASSKGGRQGFSYEQYF
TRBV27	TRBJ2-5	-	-	TGTGCCAGCAGCGGTGGGGCCCAGTACTTC	CASSGGAQYF
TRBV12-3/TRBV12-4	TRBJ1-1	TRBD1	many	TGTGCCAGCAGCCCAGACAGGGGCGCTGAAGCTTTCTTT	CASSPDRGAEAFF
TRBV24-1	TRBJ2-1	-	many	TGTGCCACCAGTGATTGGGGATCCAATGAGCAGTTCTTC	CATSDWGSNEQFF
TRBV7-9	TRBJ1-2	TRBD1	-	TGTGCCAGCAGCTCCGGGAACAGGGGACCTGCATATGGCTACACCTTC	CASSSGNRGPAYGYTF
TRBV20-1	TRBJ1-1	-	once	TGCAGTGCTAGAAATCCCAGGCGTCTTGAAGCTTTCTTT	CSARNPRRLEAFF
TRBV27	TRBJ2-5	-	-	TGTGCCAGCAGTCACCAGGGGTGGAAGGGCAATGAGCAGTACTTC	CASSHQGWKGNEQYF
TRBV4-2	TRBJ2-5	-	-	TGTGCCAGCAGCCATGCGGGGATAGAGACCCAGTACTTC	CASSHAGIETQYF
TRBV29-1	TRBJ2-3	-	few	TGCAGCGCATCTTTTAGTAGTGCAGATACGCAGTATTTT	CSASFSSADTQYF
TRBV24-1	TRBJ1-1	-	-	TGTGCCACCAGTGATCTCTCAACAGGGAGCACTGAAGCTTTCTTT	CATSDLSTGSTEAFF
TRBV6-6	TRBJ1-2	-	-	TGTGCCAGCAGCTTTCCGGACGGTGGCTACACCTTC	CASSFPDGGYTF
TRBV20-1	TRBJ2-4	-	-	TGCAGTGCTAGTGCTCAAACGCTAGCCAAAAACATTCAGTACTTC	CSASAQTLAKNIQYF